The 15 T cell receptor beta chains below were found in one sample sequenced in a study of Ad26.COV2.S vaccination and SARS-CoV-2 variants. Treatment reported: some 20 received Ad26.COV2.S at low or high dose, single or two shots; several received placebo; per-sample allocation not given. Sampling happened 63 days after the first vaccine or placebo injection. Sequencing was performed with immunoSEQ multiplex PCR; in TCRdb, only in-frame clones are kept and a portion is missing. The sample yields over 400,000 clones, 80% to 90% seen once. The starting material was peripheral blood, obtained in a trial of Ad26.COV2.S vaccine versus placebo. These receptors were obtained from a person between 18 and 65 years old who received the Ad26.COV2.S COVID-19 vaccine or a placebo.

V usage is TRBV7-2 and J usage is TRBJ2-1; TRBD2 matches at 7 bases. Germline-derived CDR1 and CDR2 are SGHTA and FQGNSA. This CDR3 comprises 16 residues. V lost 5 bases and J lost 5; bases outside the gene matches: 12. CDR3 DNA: TGTGCCAGCAGCCCCCAGAGGCGGGAGCGACACAATGAGCAGTTCTTC. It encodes CASSPQRRERHNEQFF.

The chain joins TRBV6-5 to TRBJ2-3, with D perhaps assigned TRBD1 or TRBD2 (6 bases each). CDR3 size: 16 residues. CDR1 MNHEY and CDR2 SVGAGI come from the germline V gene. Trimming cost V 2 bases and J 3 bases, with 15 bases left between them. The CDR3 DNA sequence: TGTGCCAGCAGTTACAGGGGTGGGGGGCCGACAGATACGCAGTATTTT. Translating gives CASSYRGGGPTDTQYF.

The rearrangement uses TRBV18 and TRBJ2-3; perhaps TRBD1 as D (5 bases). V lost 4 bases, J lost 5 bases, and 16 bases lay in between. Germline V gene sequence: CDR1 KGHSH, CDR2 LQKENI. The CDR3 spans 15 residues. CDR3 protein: CASSLQQARGDTQYF. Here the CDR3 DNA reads TGTGCCAGCTCACTGCAACAGGCGAGAGGAGATACGCAGTATTTT.

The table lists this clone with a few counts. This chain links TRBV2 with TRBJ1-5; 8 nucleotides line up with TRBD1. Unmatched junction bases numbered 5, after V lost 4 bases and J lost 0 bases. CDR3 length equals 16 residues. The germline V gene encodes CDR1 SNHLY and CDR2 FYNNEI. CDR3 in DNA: TGTGCCAGCAGTGGTCAGGGGGCACTTAGCAATCAGCCCCAGCATTTT. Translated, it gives CASSGQGALSNQPQHF.

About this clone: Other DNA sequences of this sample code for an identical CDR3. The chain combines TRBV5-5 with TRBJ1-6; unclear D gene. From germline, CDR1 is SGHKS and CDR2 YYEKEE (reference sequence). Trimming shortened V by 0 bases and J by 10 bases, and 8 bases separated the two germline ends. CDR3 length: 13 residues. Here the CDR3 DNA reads TGTGCCAGCAGCTTGGAATCATCATCACCCCTCCACTTT. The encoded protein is CASSLESSSPLHF.

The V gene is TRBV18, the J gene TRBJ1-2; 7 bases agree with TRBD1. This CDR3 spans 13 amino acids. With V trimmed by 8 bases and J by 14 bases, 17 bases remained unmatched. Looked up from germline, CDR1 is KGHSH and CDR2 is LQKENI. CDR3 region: CASAGTASMAKTF. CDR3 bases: TGTGCCAGCGCCGGGACAGCCTCTATGGCTAAGACCTTC.

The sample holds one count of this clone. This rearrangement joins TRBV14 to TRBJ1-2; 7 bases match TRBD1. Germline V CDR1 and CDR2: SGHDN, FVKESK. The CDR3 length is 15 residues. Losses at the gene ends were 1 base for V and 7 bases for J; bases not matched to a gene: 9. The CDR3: CASSQAARGYGGYTF. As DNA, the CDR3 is TGTGCCAGCAGCCAAGCGGCCAGGGGGTACGGTGGCTACACCTTC. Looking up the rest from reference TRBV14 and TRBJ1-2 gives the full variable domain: EAGVTQFPSHSVIEKGQTVTLRCDPISGHDNLYWYRRVMGKEIKFLLHFVKESKQDESGMPNNRFLAERTGGTYSTLKVQPAELEDSGVYFCASSQAARGYGGYTFGSGTRLTVV.

The chain's CDR3 is CASSLAGALNTEAFF. For the CDR3, the DNA is TGTGCCAGCAGCTTAGCGGGCGCATTGAACACTGAAGCTTTCTTT. The chain has TRBV11-2 and TRBJ1-1; D gene ambiguous. The CDR3 sequence is 15 residues long. Looked up from germline, CDR1 is SGHAT and CDR2 is FQNNGV. V lost 1 base and J 0 bases, leaving 9 bases between the germline ends. Supplemented by reference TRBV11-2 and TRBJ1-1, the full variable domain reads EAGVAQSPRYKIIEKRQSVAFWCNPISGHATLYWYQQILGQGPKLLIQFQNNGVVDDSQLPKDRFSAERLKGVDSTLKIQPAKLEDSAVYLCASSLAGALNTEAFFGQGTRLTVV.

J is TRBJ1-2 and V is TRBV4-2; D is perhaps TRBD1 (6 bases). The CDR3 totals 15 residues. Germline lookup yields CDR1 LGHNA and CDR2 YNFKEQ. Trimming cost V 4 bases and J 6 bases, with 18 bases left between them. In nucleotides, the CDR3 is TGTGCCAGCAGCCCATTGGAACAGGGTTTTCATGGCTACACCTTC. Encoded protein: CASSPLEQGFHGYTF.

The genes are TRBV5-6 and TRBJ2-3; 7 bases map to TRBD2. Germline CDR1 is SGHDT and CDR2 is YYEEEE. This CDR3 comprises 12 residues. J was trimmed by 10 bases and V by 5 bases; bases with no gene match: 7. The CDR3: CASSLPGLSQYF. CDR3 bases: TGTGCCAGCAGTCTACCGGGACTATCGCAGTATTTT.

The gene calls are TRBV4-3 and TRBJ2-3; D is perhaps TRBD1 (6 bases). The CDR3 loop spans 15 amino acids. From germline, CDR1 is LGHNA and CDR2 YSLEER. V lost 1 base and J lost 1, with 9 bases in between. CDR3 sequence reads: CASSQAGGGTDTQYF. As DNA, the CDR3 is TGCGCCAGCAGCCAAGCTGGGGGCGGCACAGATACGCAGTATTTT.

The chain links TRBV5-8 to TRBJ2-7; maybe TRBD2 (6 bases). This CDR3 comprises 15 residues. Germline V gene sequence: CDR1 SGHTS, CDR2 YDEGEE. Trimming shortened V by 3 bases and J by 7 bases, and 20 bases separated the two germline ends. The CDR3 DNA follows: TGTGCCAGCAGCTCGCTCCTCACGGGAGTGGGAGAGCAGTACGTC. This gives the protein CASSSLLTGVGEQYV.

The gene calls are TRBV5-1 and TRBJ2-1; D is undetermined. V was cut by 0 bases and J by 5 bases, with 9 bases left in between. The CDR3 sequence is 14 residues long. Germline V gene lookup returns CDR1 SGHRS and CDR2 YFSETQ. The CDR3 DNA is TGCGCCAGCAGCTTGGGGGGTCGGGACAATGAGCAGTTCTTC. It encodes CASSLGGRDNEQFF.

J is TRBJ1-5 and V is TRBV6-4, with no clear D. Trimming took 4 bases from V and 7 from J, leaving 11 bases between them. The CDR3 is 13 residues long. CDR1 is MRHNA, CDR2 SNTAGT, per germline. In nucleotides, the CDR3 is TGTGCCAGCAGTGTGGAGCTTGGGCAGCCCCAGCATTTT. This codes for CASSVELGQPQHF.

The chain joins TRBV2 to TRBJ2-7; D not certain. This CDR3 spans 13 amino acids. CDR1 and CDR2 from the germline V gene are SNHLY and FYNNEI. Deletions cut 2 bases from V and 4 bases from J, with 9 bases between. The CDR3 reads CASSENPYYEQYV. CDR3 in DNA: TGTGCCAGCAGTGAAAACCCTTATTACGAGCAGTACGTC.